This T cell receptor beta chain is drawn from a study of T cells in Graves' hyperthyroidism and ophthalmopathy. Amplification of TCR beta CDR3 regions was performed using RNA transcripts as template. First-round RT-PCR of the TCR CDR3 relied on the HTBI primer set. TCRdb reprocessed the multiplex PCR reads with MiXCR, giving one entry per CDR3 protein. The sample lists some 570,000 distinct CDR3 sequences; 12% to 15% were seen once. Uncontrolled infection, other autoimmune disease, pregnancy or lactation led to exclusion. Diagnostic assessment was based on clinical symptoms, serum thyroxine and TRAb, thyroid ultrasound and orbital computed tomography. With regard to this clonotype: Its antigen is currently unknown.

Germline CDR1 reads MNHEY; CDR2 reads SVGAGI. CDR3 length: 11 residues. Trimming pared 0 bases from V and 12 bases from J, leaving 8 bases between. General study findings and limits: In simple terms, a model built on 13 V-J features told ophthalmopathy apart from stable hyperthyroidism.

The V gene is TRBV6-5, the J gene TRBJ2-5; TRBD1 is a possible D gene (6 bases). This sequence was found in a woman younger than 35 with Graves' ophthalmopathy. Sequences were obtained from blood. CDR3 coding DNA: TGTGCCAGCAGTTACTCCCACAGGGAGTACTTC. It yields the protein CASSYSHREYF.